This T cell receptor beta chain was identified during a study of identical twins. From the 5' RACE reads, TCRdb called clonotypes with MiXCR, one entry per CDR3 protein. The sample holds roughly 240,000 distinct CDR3 sequences; approximately 7.3% are singletons and the top ten take roughly 5.4%. This clonotype was picked up many times. The CDR3 contains 11 residues. V was clipped by 8 bases and J by 8 bases, with 15 bases between them. CDR1 SQVTM and CDR2 ANQGSEA come from the germline V gene. This same sample was also taken into another study, of yellow fever vaccine responses in identical twins.

The sequence came from a woman aged 18-29 years in good health. The chain carries TRBV29-1 and TRBJ1-2, with a tentative D call TRBD1 (5 bases). The specimen was CD8+ T cells sorted from blood. CDR3 protein: CSSGTEGGYTF. The CDR3 DNA follows: TGCAGCTCCGGAACCGAGGGGGGCTACACCTTC.